Given below is one T cell receptor (beta chain) in context. Its antigen is not yet known. No base qualities exist here, and no much larger clone lies one base off it. This specimen comes from a study of blood T cell repertoires in COVID-19 (TCRdb year 2020). For the wider study: Samples from collaborators originated in the United States, Italy and Spain and spanned both the acute and convalescent phases of COVID-19. The prospective study material was composed of cDNA or gDNA derived from T cells, B-cell-depleted T cells, or PBMCs. Deeply sampled blood TCRbeta repertoires from subjects exposed to, actively infected with, or recovered from COVID-19 were included in the dataset. The repertoires were released in a freely available public database intended as a resource for research on the immune response to SARS-CoV-2. Samples came from the ongoing ImmuneRACE study (first 160 participants) plus 1,254 subjects from 6 global collaborators. Sample metadata almost always included a de-identified subject ID, COVID-19 status, age in years and sex. Where available, HLA class I and class II types were obtained from metadata supplied by the sample provider rather than from assay-based typing.

TCRbeta CDR3 regions were amplified from genomic DNA using the immunoSEQ Assay, a bias-controlled multiplex PCR. Per the authors' processing: The number of nucleated cells in each sample was estimated from the amplification of reference gene primers within the assay. To quantify the absolute abundance of each unique TCRbeta CDR3 rearrangement, sequence reads were collapsed and filtered. Productive Simpson clonality was computed per sample as the square root of Simpson's diversity index over productive rearrangements. TCRdb's version of the immuneACCESS table is confined to in-frame rearrangements and falls short of the full clone set. An unresolved V gene accounts for under half of the shortfall where checked; the remainder is of unknown origin. V and J calls and clone size follow that table, whereas D and trimming were derived from the DNA. For this sample there are tens of thousands of clones; about 80% appear just once. Clones ranked in the top ten supply under 20% of the sample.

The collaborating institutions used their own protocols to collect whole blood in K2EDTA tubes. Collaborator samples were shipped for TCRbeta analysis as frozen whole blood, isolated PBMCs, or DNA extracted from either sample type. Beyond this particular receptor, the publication reports: The quantity of clinical and demographic metadata differed by source and by participant and was supplied without curation.

From cysteine to phenylalanine, the CDR3 is 15 amino acids long. Just CDR3 DNA is preserved here, 45 bases in frame from base 1. Looking up the germline V gene (reference sequence) yields CDR1 LGHDT and CDR2 YNNKEL. Ends trimmed: V by 4 bases, J by 3 bases; bases unmatched to a gene: 4. Sample: peripheral blood. The chain is made from TRBV3-1 (or the pseudogene TRBV3-2) and TRBJ2-1; TRBD1 matches 9 bases in the middle. The TCR was taken from a human donor in a cohort sampled during active COVID-19. This receptor carries the CDR3 CASSLQGANYNEQFF. The DNA sequence is given as TGTGCCAGCAGCCTACAGGGGGCAAACTACAATGAGCAGTTCTTC.